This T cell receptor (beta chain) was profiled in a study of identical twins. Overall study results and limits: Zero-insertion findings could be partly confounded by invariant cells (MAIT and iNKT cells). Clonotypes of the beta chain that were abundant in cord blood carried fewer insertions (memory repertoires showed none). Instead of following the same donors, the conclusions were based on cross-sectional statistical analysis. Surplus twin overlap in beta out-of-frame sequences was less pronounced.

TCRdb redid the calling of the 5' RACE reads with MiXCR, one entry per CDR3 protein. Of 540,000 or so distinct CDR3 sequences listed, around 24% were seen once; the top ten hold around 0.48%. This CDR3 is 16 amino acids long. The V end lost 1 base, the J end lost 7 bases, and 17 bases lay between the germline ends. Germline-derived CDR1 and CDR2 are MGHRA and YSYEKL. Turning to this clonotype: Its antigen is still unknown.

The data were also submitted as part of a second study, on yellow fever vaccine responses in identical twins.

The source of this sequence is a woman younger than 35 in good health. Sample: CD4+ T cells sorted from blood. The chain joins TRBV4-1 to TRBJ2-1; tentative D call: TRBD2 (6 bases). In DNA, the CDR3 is TGCGCCAGCAGCCAAGCGGGCGGGAAAAGGGAAAATGAGCAGTTCTTC. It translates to CASSQAGGKRENEQFF.